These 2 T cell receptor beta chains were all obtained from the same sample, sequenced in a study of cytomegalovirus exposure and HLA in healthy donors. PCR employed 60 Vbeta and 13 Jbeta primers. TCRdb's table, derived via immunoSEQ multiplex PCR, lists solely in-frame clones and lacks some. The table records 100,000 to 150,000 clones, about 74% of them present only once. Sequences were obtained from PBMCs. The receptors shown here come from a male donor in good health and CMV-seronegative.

Written as DNA, the CDR3 is TGTGCCTGGAGTGGAAAGGGGGCTGTTATCTCTGGGGCCAACGTCCTGACTTTC. Amino acids: CAWSGKGAVISGANVLTF. The chain joins TRBV30 to TRBJ2-6; 7 nucleotides align to TRBD1. V lost 1 base, J lost 0 bases, and 9 bases stayed unmatched. The CDR3 sequence is 18 residues long. From germline, CDR1 is GTSNPN and CDR2 SVGIG (reference sequence). The variable domain in full, completed from reference TRBV30 and TRBJ2-6, reads SQTIHQWPATLVQPVGSPLSLECTVEGTSNPNLYWYRQAAGRGLQLLFYSVGIGQISSEVPQNLSASRPQDRQFILSSKKLLLSDSGFYLCAWSGKGAVISGANVLTFGAGSRLTVL.

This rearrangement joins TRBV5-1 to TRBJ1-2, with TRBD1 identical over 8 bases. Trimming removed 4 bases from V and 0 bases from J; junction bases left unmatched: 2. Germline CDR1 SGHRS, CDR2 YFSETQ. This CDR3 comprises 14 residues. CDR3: CASSADRANYGYTF. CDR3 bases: TGCGCCAGCAGCGCGGACAGGGCTAACTATGGCTACACCTTC.